This T cell receptor (beta chain) was sequenced in a study of cytomegalovirus exposure and HLA in healthy donors. This CDR3 contains 15 residues. Between the trimmed V and J ends, which lost 6 bases and 7 bases, there was a span of 20 bases. Per germline, CDR1 MNHNY and CDR2 SVGAGI (reference sequence). The PCR used 60 Vbeta and 13 Jbeta primers. Profiled with immunoSEQ multiplex PCR; TCRdb holds only in-frame clones, not every one. The profile shows 80,000 or so clones, 62% of them singletons. Findings and caveats of the study: Presence/absence comparisons presumed near-even sequencing depth among donors. In a later analysis, TCR beta V- and J-gene trimming showed a link to a missense DCLRE1C variant. Earlier analysis yielded a pattern in which most TCR beta V segments were productive about 90% or about 30% of the time. In a later analysis, 15,000 to 20,000 TCR beta sequences were associated with HLA alleles at 0.05 false discovery rate.

This clone was detected a few times. The antigen is not known. The specimen was PBMCs. The TCR comes from a male donor in good health and CMV-seropositive. The chain uses TRBV6-6 and TRBJ2-3, with D maybe TRBD2 (8 bases). CDR3 sequence (DNA): TGTGCCAGCAGCCACCCCCGGGAGGGGGCGAATACGCAGTATTTT. Translated, it gives CASSHPREGANTQYF.